Following are 15 T cell receptor beta chains from one sample sequenced in a study of blood T cell repertoires in COVID-19. Profiling relied on immunoSEQ multiplex PCR, and the TCRdb table lists in-frame clones only, not all of them. The sample has about 30,000 clones, almost 85% seen once; the top ten hold around 8.6%. The sequenced material came from peripheral blood. The receptors here all came from a man older than 75 with active COVID-19.

This clone was seen a handful of times. This rearrangement joins TRBV30 to TRBJ1-6; TRBD1 matches at 8 bases. This CDR3 has 16 amino acids. From germline, CDR1 is GTSNPN and CDR2 SVGIG (reference sequence). After removal of 2 bases from V and 10 bases from J, the junction contained 13 bases not matched to a gene. The CDR3 sequence is CAWSYTGGVLESPLHF. The CDR3 DNA reads as TGTGCCTGGAGTTACACAGGGGGGGTTTTAGAATCACCCCTCCACTTT.

This clone was recorded once. The gene calls are TRBV29-1 and TRBJ2-5; 13 nucleotides agree with TRBD2. V lost 6 bases, J lost 3 bases, and 4 bases stayed unmatched. The CDR3 contains 14 residues. Germline loops: CDR1 SQVTM, CDR2 ANQGSEA. The CDR3 loop reads CSVGGLAGKETQYF. In DNA, the CDR3 is TGCAGCGTGGGGGGACTAGCGGGGAAAGAGACCCAGTACTTC.

The chain uses TRBV7-2 and TRBJ2-5, with 8 bases identical to TRBD2. The CDR3 has 14 residues. The junction had 12 bases not matched to a gene; V was cut back by 10 bases and J by 5 bases. Germline CDR1 SGHTA, CDR2 FQGNSA. CDR3 sequence reads: CATEAGATGETQYF. The DNA for the CDR3 is TGTGCCACGGAAGCGGGGGCCACCGGGGAGACCCAGTACTTC.

The DNA of the CDR3 is TGCGCCAGCAGCCAAGGGATTCCGGGAGGAGGACAGCCCCAGCATTTT. Its protein is CASSQGIPGGGQPQHF. The chain joins TRBV4-1 to TRBJ1-5; D gene uncertain. The CDR3 covers 16 residues. The germline V and J ends were trimmed by 1 base and 7 bases, with 17 bases remaining between them. In germline, CDR1 is MGHRA, CDR2 YSYEKL.

J is TRBJ2-1 and V is TRBV11-3; 13 nucleotides match TRBD2. The CDR3 runs to 18 residues. The V segment lost 0 bases and the J segment 0 bases; nucleotides outside the gene matches: 2. Germline assignment: CDR1 SGHNT and CDR2 YENEEA. The CDR3 sequence is CASSLELAGGISYNEQFF. CDR3 nucleotide sequence: TGTGCCAGCAGCTTAGAACTAGCGGGGGGGATCTCCTACAATGAGCAGTTCTTC. The full variable domain, in which reference TRBV11-3 and TRBJ2-1 provide the parts outside the CDR3, is EAGVVQSPRYKIIEKKQPVAFWCNPISGHNTLYWYLQNLGQGPELLIRYENEEAVDDSQLPKDRFSAERLKGVDSTLKIQPAELGDSAVYLCASSLELAGGISYNEQFFGPGTRLTVL.

The V gene is TRBV5-4, the J gene TRBJ1-4; D is possibly TRBD1 (5 bases). CDR1 and CDR2 from the germline V gene are SGHNT and YYREEE (reference sequence). The V end lost 3 bases, the J end lost 4 bases, and 13 bases lay between the germline ends. The CDR3 spans 15 residues. The DNA of the CDR3 is TGTGCCAGCAGCTCCCGGGACTCCCTTAATGAAAAACTGTTTTTT. It encodes CASSSRDSLNEKLFF.

This chain links TRBV6-5 with TRBJ2-1; tentative D call: TRBD1 (6 bases). CDR1 and CDR2 from the germline V gene are MNHEY and SVGAGI. The V and J ends lost 4 bases and 6 bases respectively, with 19 bases between them. The CDR3 consists of 16 residues. This chain's CDR3 is CASSSQLDRMGNEQFF. As DNA, the CDR3 is TGTGCCAGCAGTTCGCAACTCGACAGGATGGGCAATGAGCAGTTCTTC.

The chain employs TRBV3-1 (or the pseudogene TRBV3-2) and TRBJ2-3; TRBD2 matches at 11 bases. The ends lost 3 bases at V and 3 bases at J; junction bases unmatched: 11. This CDR3 region has 18 residues. CDR1 and CDR2 (germline): LGHDT, YNNKEL (reference sequence). The CDR3 nucleotides read TGTGCCAGCAGCCATCCCCTTAGCGGGGGGGCCGGGACAGATACGCAGTATTTT. It encodes CASSHPLSGGAGTDTQYF.

This clone was counted a single time. The chain has TRBV6-5 and TRBJ1-5, with D maybe TRBD1 (5 bases). Trimming pared 5 bases from V and 4 bases from J, leaving 15 bases between. The V gene's germline CDR1 is MNHEY and CDR2 SVGAGI. This CDR3 spans 15 amino acids. The CDR3 is CASSRGVGANQPQHF. The CDR3 coding sequence is TGTGCCAGCAGTCGGGGGGTCGGGGCTAATCAGCCCCAGCATTTT.

This clone has only a few counts. J is TRBJ1-6 and V is TRBV19; TRBD1 matches at 7 bases. J was trimmed by 13 bases and V by 3 bases; bases with no gene match: 3. Germline loops: CDR1 LNHDA, CDR2 SQIVND (reference sequence). The CDR3 sequence is 12 residues long. CDR3 nucleotide sequence: TGTGCCAGTAGTATCCCACAGGGGCCCCTCCACTTT. It translates to CASSIPQGPLHF.

The chain has TRBV27 and TRBJ1-6, with a weak D call TRBD1 (6 bases). The CDR3 extends over 16 amino acids. The ends were cut back, 5 bases at V and 8 bases at J, with 19 bases in the middle. CDR1 is MNHEY and CDR2 is SMNVEV in the germline V gene (reference sequence). The CDR3 DNA reads as TGTGCCAGCAGTGAAACAGGGTTGATTATGGATTCACCCCTCCACTTT. It is translated as CASSETGLIMDSPLHF.

The chain is built from TRBV28 and TRBJ2-5, with 8 bases matching TRBD2. CDR3 size: 12 residues. V shed 3 bases and J 8 bases; nucleotides not matched to a gene: 2. CDR1 is MDHEN and CDR2 is SYDVKM in the germline V gene. In nucleotides, the CDR3 is TGTGCCAGCAGTTTCCGGGGGGGCACCCAGTACTTC. Amino acid sequence: CASSFRGGTQYF.

V gene TRBV7-2 combines with J gene TRBJ1-2, with TRBD1 matching over 7 bases. The CDR3 consists of 15 residues. Germline loops: CDR1 SGHTA, CDR2 FQGNSA. Trimming removed 4 bases from V and 5 bases from J; junction bases left unmatched: 10. In DNA form, the CDR3 reads TGTGCCAGCAGCTACCGGGACAGAGATTTTTATGGCTACACCTTC. Protein: CASSYRDRDFYGYTF. The full variable domain, its missing parts supplied by reference TRBV7-2 and TRBJ1-2, is GAGVSQSPSNKVTEKGKDVELRCDPISGHTALYWYRQSLGQGLEFLIYFQGNSAPDKSGLPSDRFSAERTGGSVSTLTIQRTQQEDSAVYLCASSYRDRDFYGYTFGSGTRLTVV.

V gene TRBV3-1 (or the pseudogene TRBV3-2) combines with J gene TRBJ1-5; D is uncertain. This CDR3 contains 13 residues. Trimming left V 4 bases short and J 8 bases short, with 12 bases between. Per germline, CDR1 LGHDT and CDR2 YNNKEL (reference sequence). The CDR3: CASSRAREEPQHF. Written as DNA, the CDR3 is TGTGCCAGCAGCCGGGCACGGGAGGAGCCCCAGCATTTT.

The V gene is TRBV19, the J gene TRBJ1-5; D unclear. This CDR3 is built from 15 residues. CDR1 LNHDA and CDR2 SQIVND come from the germline V gene (reference sequence). Trimming pared 4 bases from V and 7 bases from J, leaving 17 bases between. Here the CDR3 reads CASSTMFPEGQPQHF. The CDR3 nucleotides are TGTGCCAGTAGTACGATGTTCCCGGAGGGACAGCCCCAGCATTTT.